The 18 T cell receptor beta chains in this list originate from one sample, sequenced in a study of blood T cells in healthy people across ages. Next came a second PCR, run for 7 to 11 cycles, which used a sample-barcoded 5' primer along with a J-beta primer mix. MiXCR, run by TCRdb on the 5' RACE reads, gives a single entry per CDR3 protein. The sample carries 650,000 to 800,000 distinct CDR3 sequences, 40% to 50% recorded once. The sequencing sample was made of blood. The origin of the receptors is a man between 60 and 70 years old in good health.

As regards this clonotype: The junction departs from germline at one end; a sequencing error may be responsible. The rearrangement joins TRBV5-1 to TRBJ2-3; D possibly matches TRBD1 or TRBD2 (5 bases each). The CDR3 has 17 amino acids. The germline CDR1 and CDR2 sequences are SGHRS and YFSETQ. The CDR3 nucleotides read TGCGCCAGCAGCTTGGATTCTTTGGGGGTTGAGGCAGATGCGCAGTATTTT. Amino acid sequence: CASSLDSLGVEADAQYF.

The rearrangement joins TRBV18 to TRBJ2-5; 9 bases line up with TRBD1. The DNA end lines up better with TRBJ2-7; the J call may be wrong. CDR3 length: 14 residues. Germline lookup yields CDR1 KGHSH and CDR2 LQKENI. The CDR3 region has the DNA TGTGCCAGCTCCCAGGACAGGGGAAGGTACGAGCAGTACTTC. It specifies CASSQDRGRYEQYF.

The chain combines TRBV12-3 or TRBV12-4 with TRBJ2-3; D might be TRBD1 or TRBD2, each matching 5 bases. CDR3 length: 16 residues. V lost 7 bases, J lost 2 bases, and 19 bases lay in between. CDR3 DNA: TGTGCCAGCACCCTGGGGGTTGTGGGTGTCACAGATACGCAGTATTTT. Translating gives CASTLGVVGVTDTQYF.

This clonotype has only a few counts. This rearrangement joins TRBV27 to TRBJ1-1, with 11 bases that match TRBD1. The germline CDR1 and CDR2 sequences are MNHEY and SMNVEV (reference sequence). The CDR3 spans 15 residues. The J segment lost 5 bases and the V segment lost 4 bases, leaving 6 bases of the junction unmatched. The CDR3 is CASSSGQGALTEAFF. DNA for the CDR3: TGTGCCAGCAGTTCAGGACAGGGGGCGTTGACTGAAGCTTTCTTT.

V and J are TRBV20-1 and TRBJ2-5; TRBD2 matches 8 bases. Unmatched junction bases numbered 7, after V lost 6 bases and J lost 1 base. The germline V gene has CDR1 DFQATT and CDR2 SNEGSKA (reference sequence). CDR3 length equals 14 residues. The CDR3 loop is CSAKAAGAQETQYF. CDR3 sequence (DNA): TGCAGTGCCAAGGCAGCGGGGGCCCAAGAGACCCAGTACTTC.

This clonotype has at least ten counts. The rearrangement joins TRBV10-3 to TRBJ2-7; a possible D gene is TRBD1 (5 bases). V was clipped by 4 bases and J by 4 bases, with 11 bases between them. This CDR3 is 13 amino acids long. Per the germline V gene, CDR1 is ENHRY and CDR2 is SYGVKD. The CDR3 sequence: CAISGQGSYEQYF. The CDR3 nucleotides are TGTGCCATCAGTGGCCAGGGCTCATACGAGCAGTACTTC.

This clonotype has a count of ten or more. V and J are TRBV7-2 and TRBJ1-5, with TRBD1 identical over 7 bases. J gave up 5 bases and V 2 bases, and 0 bases lay outside the gene matches. The germline V gene encodes CDR1 SGHTA and CDR2 FQGNSA. The CDR3 consists of 13 residues. The CDR3 is CASSLQGDQPQHF. The CDR3 DNA sequence: TGTGCCAGCAGCTTACAGGGGGATCAGCCCCAGCATTTT.

This clonotype appeared a single time. The V call is TRBV2, the J call TRBJ2-7, with 8 bases matching TRBD2. Germline lookup yields CDR1 SNHLY and CDR2 FYNNEI. This CDR3 region has 15 residues. The trim removed 1 base at V and 6 bases at J, leaving 8 bases unmatched. CDR3 residues: CASSEDGGALREQYF. The CDR3 DNA reads TGTGCCAGCAGTGAAGACGGGGGGGCCCTACGCGAGCAGTACTTC. The full variable domain, completed using reference TRBV2 and TRBJ2-7, is EPEVTQTPSHQVTQMGQEVILRCVPISNHLYFYWYRQILGQKVEFLVSFYNNEISEKSEIFDDQFSVERPDGSNFTLKIRSTKLEDSAMYFCASSEDGGALREQYFGPGTRLTVT.

The genes are TRBV7-9 and TRBJ2-3; 9 bases are shared with TRBD2. V shed 3 bases, J shed 3 bases, and the junction held 10 bases outside the gene matches. Germline V gene sequence: CDR1 SEHNR, CDR2 FQNEAQ (reference sequence). This CDR3 comprises 17 residues. The CDR3 coding sequence is TGTGCCAGCAGCTTTTCCCGAGCGGGGGGTAGGACAGATACGCAGTATTTT. Translated, it gives CASSFSRAGGRTDTQYF. The variable domain in full, completed from reference TRBV7-9 and TRBJ2-3, reads DTGVSQNPRHKITKRGQNVTFRCDPISEHNRLYWYRQTLGQGPEFLTYFQNEAQLEKSRLLSDRFSAERPKGSFSTLEIQRTEQGDSAMYLCASSFSRAGGRTDTQYFGPGTRLTVL.

This chain links TRBV4-1 with TRBJ2-6, with D possibly TRBD1 on 6 matching bases. The CDR3 totals 16 residues. The ends were cut back, 4 bases at V and 1 base at J, with 11 bases in the middle. CDR1 and CDR2 (germline): MGHRA, YSYEKL. The CDR3 bases are TGCGCCAGCAGCCCACCAGGGGTTTCTGGGGCCAACGTCCTGACTTTC. This translates into CASSPPGVSGANVLTF.

This clonotype has a count of ten or more. The chain is built from TRBV12-3 or TRBV12-4 and TRBJ1-4; the D is unclear. The CDR3 length is 17 residues. Trimming removed 0 bases at V and 8 bases at J, with 19 bases between. The CDR3: CASSLARVLGRVEKLFF. The CDR3 nucleotides read TGTGCCAGCAGTTTAGCGCGAGTGTTGGGCCGTGTCGAAAAACTGTTTTTT.

In its sample, this clonotype was seen a few times. The rearrangement joins TRBV20-1 to TRBJ2-5; D tentatively fits TRBD1 or TRBD2 (5 bases each). Germline V gene sequence: CDR1 DFQATT, CDR2 SNEGSKA (reference sequence). V dropped 0 bases and J dropped 8 bases, with 16 bases sitting between them. This CDR3 has 14 amino acids. This CDR3 reads CSARDQGALFTQYF. For the CDR3, the DNA is TGCAGTGCTAGAGATCAGGGAGCCTTATTTACCCAGTACTTC.

In this sample, this clonotype turned up a few times. The chain combines TRBV7-2 with TRBJ2-5, with D possibly matching TRBD2 (6 bases). This CDR3 region has 16 residues. V was clipped by 6 bases and J by 0 bases, with 17 bases between them. Looked up from germline, CDR1 is SGHTA and CDR2 is FQGNSA. The CDR3 coding sequence is TGTGCCAGCAGTCGTAGCCCAGCGGGCCACCAAGAGACCCAGTACTTC. Amino acid sequence: CASSRSPAGHQETQYF.

J is TRBJ2-7 and V is TRBV5-1, with 12 bases aligning to TRBD2. This CDR3 is 18 amino acids long. CDR1 and CDR2 from the germline V gene are SGHRS and YFSETQ. The ends lost 3 bases at V and 7 bases at J; junction bases unmatched: 17. CDR3 DNA sequence: TGCGCCAGCAGCTCCCTGTCTAGCGGGGGGGCGGATTACAATGAGCAGTACTTC. It specifies CASSSLSSGGADYNEQYF.

This clonotype was counted a few times. V and J are TRBV30 and TRBJ2-3, with 8 bases matching TRBD2. Germline V gene data show CDR1 as GTSNPN and CDR2 as SVGIG (reference sequence). Trimming cost V 3 bases and J 4 bases; bases outside gene matches: 9. The CDR3 is made up of 15 amino acids. In DNA form, the CDR3 reads TGTGCCTGGAGCCGAGGTCGCGGGGGGTCAGATACGCAGTATTTT. It codes for CAWSRGRGGSDTQYF.

The chain couples TRBV2 to TRBJ2-5; D call uncertain. The CDR3 length is 14 residues. V was trimmed by 7 bases and J by 2 bases, leaving 14 bases between them. Per germline, CDR1 SNHLY and CDR2 FYNNEI. DNA for the CDR3: TGTGCCAGCACCCGAGGACGAGTACAAGAGACCCAGTACTTC. Translating it yields CASTRGRVQETQYF.

The chain has TRBV6-1 and TRBJ1-1, with 7 nucleotides matching TRBD1. The CDR3 consists of 13 residues. Germline CDR1 and CDR2: MNHNS and SASEGT. V shed 11 bases and J 11 bases; nucleotides not matched to a gene: 17. CDR3 protein: CAVSPGQPNRAFF. In DNA, the CDR3 is TGTGCCGTTTCACCGGGACAGCCGAATCGTGCTTTCTTT.

J is TRBJ2-2 and V is TRBV24-1, with 10 bases that match TRBD1. Germline V gives CDR1 KGHDR, CDR2 SFDVKD. J gave up 6 bases and V 3 bases, and 6 bases lay outside the gene matches. The CDR3 is 16 residues long. DNA of the CDR3: TGTGCCACCAGTGATCCGGGACAGGGGACGGCCGGGGAGCTGTTTTTT. Protein product: CATSDPGQGTAGELFF.